This TCR beta chain originates from a study of regulatory T cells in long-lasting Graves disease (dated by TCRdb to the early 2020s). For the study in its entirety: Persistent Graves' disease meant more than 5 years of antithyroid drug treatment with TSH receptor autoantibodies that stayed positive. Peripheral blood TCR sequencing and RNA sequencing compared persistent Graves' disease patients with newly diagnosed Graves' disease patients. The study was conducted in China and was registered as a clinical trial. A total of roughly 35 samples were covered by TCR sequencing, comprising around 13 persistent and around 20 newly diagnosed Graves' disease patients. Antithyroid drugs had been taken for 8.5 to 11 years on average by persistent Graves' disease patients in the clinical cohort. Broader findings and caveats from the paper: Persistent disease showed preferential use of TRBV28, TRBJ1-2 and TRBJ2-5, whereas newly diagnosed disease favored TRBV20-1 and TRBJ2-1. A larger number of public clonotypes was shared among persistent patients (around 2,500) than among newly diagnosed patients (around 970). The small sample size was acknowledged by the authors as a limitation that may reduce accuracy. Persistent Graves' disease patients showed lower TCR Shannon entropy and fewer highly expanded clones than newly diagnosed patients, suggesting clonal expansion. Sequencing and analysis were limited to the TCR beta chain. Peripheral blood alone was examined, since thyroid tissue, which constituted the primary lesion, could not be accessed.

According to the study, the label for this sample's time point signals: persistent/refractory GD, antithyroid drugs over 5 years with positive TRAb. For both TCR sequencing and RNA sequencing, RNA was extracted from PBMCs in TRIzol. Graves' disease was diagnosed according to American Thyroid Association guidelines. Patients were recruited from an endocrinology department in Xi'an, China. From each patient, approximately 10 milliliters of peripheral blood was collected into an EDTA anticoagulant tube. Ficoll Paque Plus density gradient separation was used to isolate PBMCs, and no further T cell sorting was performed. An Agilent 2100 Bioanalyzer and agarose gel were used to check RNA quality, while a NanoDrop 2000 measured RNA concentration. The CDR3 starts with the cysteine, ends with the phenylalanine, and has 15 residues. The only DNA kept is the CDR3, 45 bases in frame from the first base. The V and J ends are trimmed by 8 bases and 4 bases, leaving 17 bases between them. Looking up the germline V gene (reference sequence) yields CDR1 LNHDA and CDR2 SQIVND.

Library construction relied on multiplex PCR. Sequencing instrument: Illumina HiSeq 4000. iRepertoire HTBI primers and Arm-PCR amplification of CDR3 regions were used to construct TCR beta libraries. Gel purification was performed on PCR products prior to sequencing. In the source study's methods: A total of 60 to 80 TRBV and some 15 TRBJ segments were identified across samples and were used for gene usage analysis of CDR3 amino acid clonotypes. COPE and FqMerger were used to merge filtered high-quality paired reads into contigs. BLAST was used to align contigs to IMGT TRBV, TRBD and TRBJ reference genes, and CDR3 was defined according to IMGT. Highly expanded clones were defined as clonotypes with a frequency above 0.1%. Repertoire diversity was measured by Shannon entropy, and V-J evenness by the Gini coefficient. A clonotype was considered public if more than one individual shared it. TCRdb passed the public sequencing reads through fastp at Q25 and MiXCR, retaining productive beta sequences. Each record represents a unique CDR3 protein, reported with the most common genes and DNA among its rows. These V and J calls originate from TCRdb's pipeline instead of the authors' own analysis. The sample profile shows 300,000 to 500,000 distinct CDR3 sequences; more than 20% of them were found once. Around 21% of the sample is held by the ten biggest clonotypes.

Concerning this clonotype: Its target antigen remains unknown. Qualities for individual bases were not recorded, and no much larger clone is one base off.

The TCR comes from a female donor with Graves disease. The chain was built from TRBV19 and TRBJ2-2, with TRBD2 as a weak D call on 5 bases. The source was peripheral blood mononuclear cells (PBMCs), collected when the disease was refractory, from a patient treated with antithyroid drugs. The nucleotide sequence reads as follows: TGTGCCAGTTATTTCGCGGGTGGGCCCACCGGGGAGCTGTTTTTT. It translates to CASYFAGGPTGELFF.